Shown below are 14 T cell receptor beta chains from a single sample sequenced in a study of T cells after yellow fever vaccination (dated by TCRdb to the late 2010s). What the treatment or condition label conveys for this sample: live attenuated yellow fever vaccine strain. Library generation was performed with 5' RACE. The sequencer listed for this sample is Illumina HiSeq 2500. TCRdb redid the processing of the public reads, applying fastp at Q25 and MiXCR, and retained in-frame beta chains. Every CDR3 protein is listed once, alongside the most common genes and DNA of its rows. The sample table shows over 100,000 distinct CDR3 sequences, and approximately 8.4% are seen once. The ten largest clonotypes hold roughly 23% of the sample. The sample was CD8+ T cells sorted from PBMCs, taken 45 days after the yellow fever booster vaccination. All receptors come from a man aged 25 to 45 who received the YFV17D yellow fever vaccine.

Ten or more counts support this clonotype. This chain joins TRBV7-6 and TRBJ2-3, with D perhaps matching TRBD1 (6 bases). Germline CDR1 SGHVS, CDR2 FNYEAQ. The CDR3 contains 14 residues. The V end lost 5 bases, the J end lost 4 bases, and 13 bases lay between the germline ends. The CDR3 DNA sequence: TGTGCCAGCAGCCGCAGGGGTGAGGCAGATACGCAGTATTTT. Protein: CASSRRGEADTQYF.

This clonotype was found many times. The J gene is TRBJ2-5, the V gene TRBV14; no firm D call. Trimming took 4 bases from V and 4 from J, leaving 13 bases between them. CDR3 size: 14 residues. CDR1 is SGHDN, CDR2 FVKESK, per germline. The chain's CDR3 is CASSLSSEGETQYF. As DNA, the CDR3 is TGTGCCAGCAGCCTGTCCTCGGAAGGAGAGACCCAGTACTTC. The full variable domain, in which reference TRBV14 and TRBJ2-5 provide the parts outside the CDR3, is EAGVTQFPSHSVIEKGQTVTLRCDPISGHDNLYWYRRVMGKEIKFLLHFVKESKQDESGMPNNRFLAERTGGTYSTLKVQPAELEDSGVYFCASSLSSEGETQYFGPGTRLLVL.

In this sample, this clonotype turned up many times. CDR3 sequence: CASSLWRDDYNEQFF. CDR3 nucleotides: TGTGCCAGCAGCTTATGGCGGGACGACTACAATGAGCAGTTCTTC. V is TRBV7-6 and J is TRBJ2-1; a weak D match, TRBD2 (6 bases). The V and J ends lost 2 bases and 3 bases respectively, with 11 bases between them. The CDR3 runs to 15 residues. Germline CDR1 SGHVS, CDR2 FNYEAQ.

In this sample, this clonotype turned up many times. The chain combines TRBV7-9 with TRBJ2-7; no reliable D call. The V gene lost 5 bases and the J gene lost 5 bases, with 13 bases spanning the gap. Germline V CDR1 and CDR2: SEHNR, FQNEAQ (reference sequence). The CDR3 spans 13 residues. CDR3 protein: CASSPQFRDEQYF. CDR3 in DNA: TGTGCCAGCAGCCCCCAGTTTAGGGACGAGCAGTACTTC.

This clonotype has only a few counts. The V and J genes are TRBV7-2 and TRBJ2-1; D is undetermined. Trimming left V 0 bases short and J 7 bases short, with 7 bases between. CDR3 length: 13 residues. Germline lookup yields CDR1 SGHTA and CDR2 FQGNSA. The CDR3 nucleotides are TGTGCCAGCAGCTTAGCGCTTAGAAATGAGCAGTTCTTC. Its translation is CASSLALRNEQFF.

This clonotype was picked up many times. The CDR3 DNA is TGTGCCAGCAGCTTAGTGGTCGGTGAGCAGTTCTTC. This sequence encodes CASSLVVGEQFF. The rearrangement joins TRBV7-2 to TRBJ2-1; no clear D gene. V dropped 1 base and J dropped 9 bases, with 7 bases sitting between them. CDR3 length: 12 residues. CDR1 and CDR2 (germline): SGHTA, FQGNSA.

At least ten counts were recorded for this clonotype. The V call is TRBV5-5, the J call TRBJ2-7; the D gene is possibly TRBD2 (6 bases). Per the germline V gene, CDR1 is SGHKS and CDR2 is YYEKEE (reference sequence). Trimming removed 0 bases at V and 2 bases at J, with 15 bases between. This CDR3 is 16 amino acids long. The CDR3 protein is CASSLDGGTATYEQYF. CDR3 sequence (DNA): TGTGCCAGCAGCTTGGATGGGGGGACTGCGACCTACGAGCAGTACTTC.

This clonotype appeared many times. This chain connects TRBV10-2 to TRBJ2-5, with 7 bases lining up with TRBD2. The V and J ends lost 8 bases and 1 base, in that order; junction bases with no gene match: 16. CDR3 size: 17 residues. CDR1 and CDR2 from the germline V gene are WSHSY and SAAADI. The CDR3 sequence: CASQMGRVRNLQETQYF. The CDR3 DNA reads TGCGCCAGCCAGATGGGGAGGGTTAGGAATCTCCAAGAGACCCAGTACTTC.

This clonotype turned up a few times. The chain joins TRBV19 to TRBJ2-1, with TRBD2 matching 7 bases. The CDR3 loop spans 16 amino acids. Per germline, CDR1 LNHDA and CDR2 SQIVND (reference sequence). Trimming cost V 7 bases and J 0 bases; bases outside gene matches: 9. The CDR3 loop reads CASTPRLAGSYNEQFF. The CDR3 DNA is TGTGCCAGTACCCCACGTTTAGCGGGCTCCTACAATGAGCAGTTCTTC.

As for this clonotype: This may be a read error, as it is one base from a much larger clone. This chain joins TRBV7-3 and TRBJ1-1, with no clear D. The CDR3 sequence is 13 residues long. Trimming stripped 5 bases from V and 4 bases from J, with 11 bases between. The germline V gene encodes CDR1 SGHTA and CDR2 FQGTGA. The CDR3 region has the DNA TGTGCCAGCAGCCCGGCGACGGTCACTGAAGCTTTCTTT. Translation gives CASSPATVTEAFF.

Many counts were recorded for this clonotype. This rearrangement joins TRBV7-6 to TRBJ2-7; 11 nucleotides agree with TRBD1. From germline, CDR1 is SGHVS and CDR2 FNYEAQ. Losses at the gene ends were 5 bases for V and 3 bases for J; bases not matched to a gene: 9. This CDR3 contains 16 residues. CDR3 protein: CASSAGQGASLYEQYF. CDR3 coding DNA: TGTGCCAGCAGCGCTGGACAGGGGGCGTCTCTCTACGAGCAGTACTTC. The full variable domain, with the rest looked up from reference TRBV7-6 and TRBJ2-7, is GAGVSQSPRYKVTKRGQDVALRCDPISGHVSLYWYRQALGQGPEFLTYFNYEAQQDKSGLPNDRFSAERPEGSISTLTIQRTEQRDSAMYRCASSAGQGASLYEQYFGPGTRLTVT.

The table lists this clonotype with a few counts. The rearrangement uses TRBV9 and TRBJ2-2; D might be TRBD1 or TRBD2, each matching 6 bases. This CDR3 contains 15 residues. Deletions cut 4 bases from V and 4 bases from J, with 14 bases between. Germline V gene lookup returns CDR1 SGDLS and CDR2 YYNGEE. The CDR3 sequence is CASSRLGGGTGELFF. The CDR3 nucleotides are TGTGCCAGCAGCCGGTTAGGGGGAGGCACCGGGGAGCTGTTTTTT.

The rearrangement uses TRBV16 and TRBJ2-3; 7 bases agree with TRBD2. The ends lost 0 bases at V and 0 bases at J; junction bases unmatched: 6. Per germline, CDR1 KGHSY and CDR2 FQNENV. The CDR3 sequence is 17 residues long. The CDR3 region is CASSQSQTSLSTDTQYF. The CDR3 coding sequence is TGTGCCAGCAGCCAATCCCAGACTAGCTTGAGCACAGATACGCAGTATTTT. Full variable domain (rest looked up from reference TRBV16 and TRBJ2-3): GEEVAQTPKHLVRGEGQKAKLYCAPIKGHSYVFWYQQVLKNEFKFLISFQNENVFDETGMPKERFSAKCLPNSPCSLEIQATKLEDSAVYFCASSQSQTSLSTDTQYFGPGTRLTVL.

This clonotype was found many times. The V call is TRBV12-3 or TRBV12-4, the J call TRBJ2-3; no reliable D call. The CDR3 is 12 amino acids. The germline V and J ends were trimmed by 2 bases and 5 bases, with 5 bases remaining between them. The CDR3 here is CASSLYGDTQYF. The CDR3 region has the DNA TGTGCCAGCAGTTTATATGGAGATACGCAGTATTTT.